The 25 T cell receptor beta chains below come from one sample, sequenced in a study of identical twins. One entry per CDR3 protein results from TCRdb running MiXCR on the 5' RACE reads. The sample carries 550,000 to 700,000 distinct CDR3 sequences, over 8.5% recorded once. The same data also went into a second study, on yellow fever vaccine responses in identical twins.

The sequenced material came from PBMCs. The receptors stem from a woman aged 18-35 years in good health.

There are many counts of this clonotype. The chain links TRBV6-2 or TRBV6-3 to TRBJ2-1, with D uncertain. Trimming took off 5 bases at V and 9 bases at J, with 8 bases between the two ends. Germline CDR1 and CDR2: MNHEY and SVGEGT. The CDR3 has 11 residues. The CDR3, as DNA: TGTGCCAGCAGTGGGTCGGCTGAGCAGTTCTTC. This sequence encodes CASSGSAEQFF.

The chain links TRBV24-1 to TRBJ2-3; a possible D gene is TRBD2 (6 bases). CDR1 and CDR2 from the germline V gene are KGHDR and SFDVKD. This CDR3 region has 17 residues. Trimming cost V 0 bases and J 0 bases, with 12 bases left between them. The CDR3: CATSDLQAGLSTDTQYF. The CDR3, as DNA: TGTGCCACCAGTGATTTGCAGGCGGGGCTTAGCACAGATACGCAGTATTTT.

At least ten counts were recorded for this clonotype. The rearrangement joins TRBV28 to TRBJ2-1, with 10 positions matching TRBD1. Trimming cost V 6 bases and J 2 bases; bases outside gene matches: 7. In germline, CDR1 is MDHEN, CDR2 SYDVKM. CDR3 size: 16 residues. The CDR3: CASRGSGQGAYNEQFF. For the CDR3, the DNA is TGTGCCAGCAGGGGGTCTGGACAGGGGGCCTACAATGAGCAGTTCTTC.

The chain recombines TRBV7-8 with TRBJ2-7, with 16 nucleotides matching TRBD2. Trimming took 2 bases from V and 3 from J; bases not matched to a gene: 13. The CDR3 contains 20 residues. CDR1 and CDR2 (germline): SGHVS, FQNEAQ. This CDR3 reads CASSLFPGTSGGALIYEQYF. CDR3 in DNA: TGTGCCAGCAGCTTATTTCCCGGGACTAGCGGGGGGGCCCTTATCTACGAGCAGTACTTC.

This clonotype was seen at least ten times. The gene calls are TRBV29-1 and TRBJ2-7, with 7 bases aligning to TRBD1. CDR1 and CDR2 from the germline V gene are SQVTM and ANQGSEA. J gave up 4 bases and V 2 bases, and 11 bases lay outside the gene matches. The CDR3 sequence is 15 residues long. Written as DNA, the CDR3 is TGCAGCGTTGAAAGGCTGTTAGGGGGCGGATACGAGCAGTACTTC. Amino acids: CSVERLLGGGYEQYF.

The table lists this clonotype with many counts. The V gene is TRBV6-5, the J gene TRBJ1-1; maybe TRBD1 (6 bases). The germline V gene has CDR1 MNHEY and CDR2 SVGAGI. This CDR3 comprises 13 residues. Trimming took 6 bases from V and 5 from J, leaving 13 bases between them. The CDR3 sequence: CASRQGLGTEAFF. For the CDR3, the DNA is TGTGCCAGCAGACAGGGTTTGGGGACTGAAGCTTTCTTT.

The gene calls are TRBV7-8 and TRBJ2-5, with unresolved D. The length of the CDR3 is 15 residues. Germline V gene data show CDR1 as SGHVS and CDR2 as FQNEAQ. Trimming removed 0 bases at V and 0 bases at J, with 8 bases between. CDR3 region: CASSLAGSYQETQYF. The CDR3, as DNA: TGTGCCAGCAGCTTAGCGGGGTCCTACCAAGAGACCCAGTACTTC.

In this sample, this clonotype turned up many times. The chain employs TRBV4-2 and TRBJ2-7, with D maybe TRBD2 (5 bases). Germline V gene sequence: CDR1 LGHNA, CDR2 YNFKEQ. V lost 0 bases and J 0 bases, leaving 9 bases between the germline ends. The CDR3 spans 15 residues. CDR3 sequence (DNA): TGTGCCAGCAGCCAAGAGGACTCTAGCTCCTACGAGCAGTACTTC. The encoded protein is CASSQEDSSSYEQYF.

The chain employs TRBV20-1 and TRBJ2-7, with 10 bases that match TRBD1. The CDR3 covers 15 residues. With 1 base clipped from V and 3 bases from J, the junction kept 6 bases outside the gene matches. The germline V gene encodes CDR1 DFQATT and CDR2 SNEGSKA (reference sequence). Here the CDR3 DNA reads TGCAGTGCTAGAGCACCGACAGGGGGCGGCTACGAGCAGTACTTC. Protein sequence: CSARAPTGGGYEQYF.

This clonotype was counted between two and nine times. This chain uses TRBV5-1 with TRBJ2-2; the match to TRBD1 covers 9 bases. Looked up from germline, CDR1 is SGHRS and CDR2 is YFSETQ. Germline trimming cut 4 bases from V and 5 bases from J; bases unmatched to any gene: 6. This CDR3 is 15 amino acids long. Written as DNA, the CDR3 is TGCGCCAGCAGCGTACAGGGGGCTGGAACCGGGGAGCTGTTTTTT. It codes for CASSVQGAGTGELFF. The complete variable domain, with remaining parts taken from reference TRBV5-1 and TRBJ2-2, reads KAGVTQTPRYLIKTRGQQVTLSCSPISGHRSVSWYQQTPGQGLQFLFEYFSETQRNKGNFPGRFSGRQFSNSRSEMNVSTLELGDSALYLCASSVQGAGTGELFFGEGSRLTVL.

The CDR3 spells CASEGGTSYEQYF. The CDR3 DNA is TGTGCCAGCGAAGGCGGGACGTCCTACGAGCAGTACTTC. The chain links TRBV28 to TRBJ2-7, with D perhaps TRBD2 (6 bases). Germline assignment: CDR1 MDHEN and CDR2 SYDVKM. The V end lost 8 bases, the J end lost 1 base, and 12 bases lay between the germline ends. This CDR3 is 13 amino acids long.

This rearrangement joins TRBV20-1 to TRBJ2-7; the D is unclear. The CDR3 runs 13 residues. Germline CDR1 and CDR2: DFQATT and SNEGSKA (reference sequence). Trimming stripped 1 base from V and 0 bases from J, with 7 bases between. CDR3 DNA sequence: TGCAGTGCTAGAGTATGGAGCTCCTACGAGCAGTACTTC. Translating it yields CSARVWSSYEQYF.

This clonotype was counted only a few times. This chain connects TRBV12-3 or TRBV12-4 to TRBJ2-1, with D possibly TRBD2 on 6 matching bases. V was shortened by 5 bases and J by 3 bases, with 17 bases between the two germline ends. This CDR3 has 16 amino acids. The CDR3 protein is CASSPAAGPNYNEQFF. For the CDR3, the DNA is TGTGCCAGCAGTCCCGCCGCGGGGCCAAACTACAATGAGCAGTTCTTC.

The V gene is TRBV18, the J gene TRBJ2-7, with D tentatively TRBD1 (6 bases). From germline, CDR1 is KGHSH and CDR2 LQKENI. The CDR3 has 15 amino acids. V was trimmed by 3 bases and J by 3 bases, leaving 15 bases between them. Here the CDR3 reads CASSPVGTNNYEQYF. The CDR3 DNA follows: TGTGCCAGCTCACCCGTCGGGACAAATAACTACGAGCAGTACTTC.

This clonotype was seen a handful of times. This chain uses TRBV7-2 with TRBJ2-5; TRBD2 aligns across 11 bases. This CDR3 contains 15 residues. Trimming removed 5 bases from V and 4 bases from J; junction bases left unmatched: 6. In germline, CDR1 is SGHTA, CDR2 FQGNSA. CDR3 in DNA: TGTGCCAGCAGCCCATACCTAGCGGGAGGAGAGACCCAGTACTTC. As protein: CASSPYLAGGETQYF.

This clonotype has only a few counts. V is TRBV18 and J is TRBJ2-3; 9 nucleotides align to TRBD1. The CDR3 totals 15 residues. V was pared by 6 bases and J by 6 bases, with 10 bases of the junction left unmatched. The V gene's germline CDR1 is KGHSH and CDR2 LQKENI. The CDR3 bases are TGTGCCAGCTCTCTAACACAGGGGGCAGTGGATACGCAGTATTTT. This gives the protein CASSLTQGAVDTQYF.

This clonotype was recorded a few times. V usage is TRBV6-5 and J usage is TRBJ2-1; D call uncertain. This CDR3 comprises 15 residues. Trimming left V 3 bases short and J 6 bases short, with 15 bases between. CDR1 and CDR2 from the germline V gene are MNHEY and SVGAGI. CDR3 nucleotide sequence: TGTGCCAGCAGTTATCCCGGCCCCATCGGCAATGAGCAGTTCTTC. The encoded protein is CASSYPGPIGNEQFF.

The gene calls are TRBV27 and TRBJ2-1, with 8 nucleotides matching TRBD1. With 7 bases clipped from V and 5 bases from J, the junction kept 7 bases outside the gene matches. This CDR3 has 14 amino acids. The germline V gene encodes CDR1 MNHEY and CDR2 SMNVEV (reference sequence). CDR3 residues: CASNLDRDNNEQFF. The CDR3 DNA sequence: TGTGCCAGCAACTTGGACAGGGATAACAATGAGCAGTTCTTC.

J is TRBJ1-4 and V is TRBV5-6; D not resolved. CDR3 length: 15 amino acids. V was pared by 0 bases and J by 4 bases, with 10 bases between. Germline lookup yields CDR1 SGHDT and CDR2 YYEEEE. Here the CDR3 DNA reads TGTGCCAGCAGCTTGGCACCTCGGGTTAATGAAAAACTGTTTTTT. Translation: CASSLAPRVNEKLFF.

The J gene is TRBJ2-1, the V gene TRBV2; 7 nucleotides align to TRBD2. The CDR3 extends over 15 amino acids. CDR1 and CDR2 from the germline V gene are SNHLY and FYNNEI. After removal of 6 bases from V and 5 bases from J, the junction contained 10 bases not matched to a gene. CDR3 coding DNA: TGTGCCAGCAGGAAGTCCGGGACTACAAACAATGAGCAGTTCTTC. Residues: CASRKSGTTNNEQFF.

This clonotype was observed many times. The chain uses TRBV6-5 and TRBJ2-2; 9 bases match TRBD1. Trimming at V came to 2 bases and at J to 5 bases, leaving 6 bases not matched to a gene. From germline, CDR1 is MNHEY and CDR2 SVGAGI. This CDR3 is built from 16 residues. CDR3 in amino acids: CASSYAGTGRTGELFF. Written as DNA, the CDR3 is TGTGCCAGCAGTTACGCCGGGACAGGGAGGACCGGGGAGCTGTTTTTT.

This chain links TRBV6-2 or TRBV6-3 with TRBJ2-7, with D uncertain. Germline V CDR1 and CDR2: MNHEY, SVGEGT. V was cut by 2 bases and J by 3 bases, with 5 bases left in between. This CDR3 is built from 12 residues. Here the CDR3 reads CASSYNVYEQYF. DNA for the CDR3: TGTGCCAGCAGTTACAATGTCTACGAGCAGTACTTC.

The chain is built from TRBV14 and TRBJ2-3; 11 nucleotides align to TRBD2. Germline V lookup: CDR1 SGHDN, CDR2 FVKESK. Trimming cost V 3 bases and J 2 bases; bases outside gene matches: 7. This CDR3 comprises 17 residues. CDR3 region: CASSHGYSGGDTDTQYF. The CDR3 bases are TGTGCCAGCAGCCATGGATATAGCGGGGGGGACACAGATACGCAGTATTTT.

This clonotype was seen ten or more times. This rearrangement joins TRBV6-6 to TRBJ2-5; D uncertain. Germline lookup yields CDR1 MNHNY and CDR2 SVGAGI (reference sequence). Trimming stripped 4 bases from V and 5 bases from J, with 11 bases between. This CDR3 contains 13 residues. The CDR3 protein is CASSSPPWETQYF. CDR3 nucleotides: TGTGCCAGCAGTTCCCCCCCCTGGGAGACCCAGTACTTC.

The chain is built from TRBV6-1 and TRBJ1-5, with D perhaps TRBD1 (5 bases). Trimming took 5 bases from V and 0 from J, leaving 14 bases between them. CDR3 length: 16 residues. Germline assignment: CDR1 MNHNS and CDR2 SASEGT. The CDR3 protein is CASSQFLTDSNQPQHF. The CDR3 bases are TGTGCCAGCAGTCAATTCTTGACAGATAGCAATCAGCCCCAGCATTTT.